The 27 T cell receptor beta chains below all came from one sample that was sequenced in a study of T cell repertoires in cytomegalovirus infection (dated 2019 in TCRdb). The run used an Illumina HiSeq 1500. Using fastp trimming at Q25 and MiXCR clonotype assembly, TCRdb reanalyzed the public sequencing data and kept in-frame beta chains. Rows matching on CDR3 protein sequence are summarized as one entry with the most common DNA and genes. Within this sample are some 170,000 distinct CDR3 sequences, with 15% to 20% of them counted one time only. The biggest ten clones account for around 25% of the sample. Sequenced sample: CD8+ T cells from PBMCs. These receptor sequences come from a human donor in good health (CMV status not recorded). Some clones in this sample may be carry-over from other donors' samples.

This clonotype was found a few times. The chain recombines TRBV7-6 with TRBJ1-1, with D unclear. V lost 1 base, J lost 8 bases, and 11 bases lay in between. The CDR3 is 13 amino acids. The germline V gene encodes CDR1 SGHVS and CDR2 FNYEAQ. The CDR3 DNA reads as TGTGCCAGCAGCTTAGGGTGGTTGAGAGAAGCTTTCTTT. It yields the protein CASSLGWLREAFF.

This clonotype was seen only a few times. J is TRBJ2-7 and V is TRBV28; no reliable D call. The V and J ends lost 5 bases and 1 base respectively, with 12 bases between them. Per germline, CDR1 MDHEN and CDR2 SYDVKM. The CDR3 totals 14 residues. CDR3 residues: CASSQSTLSYEQYF. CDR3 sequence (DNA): TGTGCCAGCAGTCAGAGTACCCTTTCCTACGAGCAGTACTTC.

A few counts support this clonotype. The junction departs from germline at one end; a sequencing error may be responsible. The CDR3 region has the DNA TGTGCCAGCAGTCACTCGGGACAGGGTGACGATCAGCCCCAGCATTTT. Translation gives CASSHSGQGDDQPQHF. The chain combines TRBV6-8 with TRBJ1-5; 9 nucleotides agree with TRBD1. This CDR3 comprises 16 residues. Germline CDR1 and CDR2: MNHGY and SAAAGT.

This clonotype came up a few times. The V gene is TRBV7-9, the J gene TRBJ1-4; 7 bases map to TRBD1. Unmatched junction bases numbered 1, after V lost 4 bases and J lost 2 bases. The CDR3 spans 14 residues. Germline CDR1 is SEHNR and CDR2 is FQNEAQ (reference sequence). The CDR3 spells CASSSRGTNEKLFF. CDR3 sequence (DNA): TGTGCCAGCAGCTCCAGGGGGACTAATGAAAAACTGTTTTTT.

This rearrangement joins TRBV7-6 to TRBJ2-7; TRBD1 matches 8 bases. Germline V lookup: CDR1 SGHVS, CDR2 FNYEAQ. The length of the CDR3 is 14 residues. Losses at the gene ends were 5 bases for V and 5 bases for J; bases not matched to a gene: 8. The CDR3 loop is CASSRREDRDEQYF. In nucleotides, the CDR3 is TGTGCCAGCAGCAGGAGGGAGGACAGGGACGAGCAGTACTTC.

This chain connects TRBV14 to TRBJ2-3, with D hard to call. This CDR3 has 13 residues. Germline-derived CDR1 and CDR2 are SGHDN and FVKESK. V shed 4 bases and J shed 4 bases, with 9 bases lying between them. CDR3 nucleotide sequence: TGTGCCAGCAGCCCTCCGGTCCCAGATACGCAGTATTTT. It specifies CASSPPVPDTQYF. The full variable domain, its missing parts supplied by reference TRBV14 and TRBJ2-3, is EAGVTQFPSHSVIEKGQTVTLRCDPISGHDNLYWYRRVMGKEIKFLLHFVKESKQDESGMPNNRFLAERTGGTYSTLKVQPAELEDSGVYFCASSPPVPDTQYFGPGTRLTVL.

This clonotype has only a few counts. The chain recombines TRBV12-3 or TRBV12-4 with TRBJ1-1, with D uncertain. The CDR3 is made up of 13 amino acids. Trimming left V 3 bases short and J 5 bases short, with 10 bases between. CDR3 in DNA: TGTGCCAGCAGTTTTGTGAGTGATACTGAAGCTTTCTTT. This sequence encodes CASSFVSDTEAFF.

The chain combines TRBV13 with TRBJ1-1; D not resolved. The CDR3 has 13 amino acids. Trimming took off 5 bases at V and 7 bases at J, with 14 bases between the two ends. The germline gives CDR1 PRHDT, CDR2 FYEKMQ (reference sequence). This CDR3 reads CASSPEGRGEAFF. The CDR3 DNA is TGTGCCAGCAGCCCCGAGGGTCGGGGTGAAGCTTTCTTT.

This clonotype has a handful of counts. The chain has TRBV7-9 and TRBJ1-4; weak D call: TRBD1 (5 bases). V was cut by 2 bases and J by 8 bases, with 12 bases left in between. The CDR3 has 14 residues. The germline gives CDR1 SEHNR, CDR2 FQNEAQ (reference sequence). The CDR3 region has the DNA TGTGCCAGCAGCTTAACGGGGGTAAAGGAAAAACTGTTTTTT. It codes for CASSLTGVKEKLFF.

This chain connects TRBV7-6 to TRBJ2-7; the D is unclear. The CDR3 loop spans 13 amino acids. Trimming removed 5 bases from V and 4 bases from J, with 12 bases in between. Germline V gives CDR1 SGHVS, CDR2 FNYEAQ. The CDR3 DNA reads TGTGCCAGCAGCCGAGGAGAGACATACGAGCAGTACTTC. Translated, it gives CASSRGETYEQYF.

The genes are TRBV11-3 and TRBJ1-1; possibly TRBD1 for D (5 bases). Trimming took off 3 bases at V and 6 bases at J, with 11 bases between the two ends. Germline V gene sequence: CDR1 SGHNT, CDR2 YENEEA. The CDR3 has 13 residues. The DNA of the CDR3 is TGTGCCAGCAGCTTGGGAGTGGGGGCTGAAGCTTTCTTT. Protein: CASSLGVGAEAFF.

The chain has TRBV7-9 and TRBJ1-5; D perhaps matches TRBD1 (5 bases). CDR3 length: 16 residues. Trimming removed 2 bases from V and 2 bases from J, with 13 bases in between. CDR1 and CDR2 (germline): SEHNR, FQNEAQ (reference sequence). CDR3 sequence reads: CASSLSTGRGNQPQHF. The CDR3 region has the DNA TGTGCCAGCAGCTTATCTACAGGCAGGGGCAATCAGCCCCAGCATTTT.

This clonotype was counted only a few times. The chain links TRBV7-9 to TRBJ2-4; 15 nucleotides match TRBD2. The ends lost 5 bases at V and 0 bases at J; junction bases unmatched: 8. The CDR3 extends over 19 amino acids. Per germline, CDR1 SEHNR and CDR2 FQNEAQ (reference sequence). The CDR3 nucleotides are TGTGCCAGCAGCGTCGCGGGGGGACTAGCGGGGGGAGCCAAAAACATTCAGTACTTC. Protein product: CASSVAGGLAGGAKNIQYF.

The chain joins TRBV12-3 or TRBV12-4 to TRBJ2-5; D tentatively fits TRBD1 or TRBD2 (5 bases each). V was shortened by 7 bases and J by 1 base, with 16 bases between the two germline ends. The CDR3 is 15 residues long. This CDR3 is CASTSGPGLQETQYF. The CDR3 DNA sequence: TGTGCCAGCACCTCTGGGCCGGGGCTCCAAGAGACCCAGTACTTC.

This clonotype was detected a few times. Written as DNA, the CDR3 is TGTGCCAGCAGCCAAGAGGGCAGCTCCTATAATTCACCCCTCCACTTT. This gives the protein CASSQEGSSYNSPLHF. The chain is built from TRBV7-2 and TRBJ1-6; D is ambiguous. The germline V gene has CDR1 SGHTA and CDR2 FQGNSA. The CDR3 is 16 residues long. V gave up 5 bases and J gave up 0 bases, with 11 bases separating them.

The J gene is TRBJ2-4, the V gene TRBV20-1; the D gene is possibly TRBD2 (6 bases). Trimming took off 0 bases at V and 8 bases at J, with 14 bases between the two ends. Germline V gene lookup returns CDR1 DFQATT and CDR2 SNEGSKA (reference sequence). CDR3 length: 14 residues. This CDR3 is CSARDRGDVDIQYF. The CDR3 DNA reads TGCAGTGCTAGAGATCGCGGGGACGTGGACATTCAGTACTTC.

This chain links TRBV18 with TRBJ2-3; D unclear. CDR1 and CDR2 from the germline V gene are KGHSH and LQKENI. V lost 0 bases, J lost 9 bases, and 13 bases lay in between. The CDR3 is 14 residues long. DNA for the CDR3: TGTGCCAGCTCACCACCTACGGGCGCTTCAACGCAGTATTTT. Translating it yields CASSPPTGASTQYF.

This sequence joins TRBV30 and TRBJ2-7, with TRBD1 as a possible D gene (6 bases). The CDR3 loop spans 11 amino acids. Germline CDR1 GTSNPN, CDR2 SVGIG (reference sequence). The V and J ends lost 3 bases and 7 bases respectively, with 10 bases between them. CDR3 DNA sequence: TGTGCCTGGAGCGGCAGGGGAGAGCAGTACTTC. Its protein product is CAWSGRGEQYF.

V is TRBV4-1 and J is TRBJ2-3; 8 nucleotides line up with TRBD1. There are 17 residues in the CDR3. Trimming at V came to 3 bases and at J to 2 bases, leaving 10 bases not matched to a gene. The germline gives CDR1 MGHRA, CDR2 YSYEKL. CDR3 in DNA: TGCGCCAGCAGCCAGGATCGCACAGGGGGTACCACAGATACGCAGTATTTT. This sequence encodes CASSQDRTGGTTDTQYF.

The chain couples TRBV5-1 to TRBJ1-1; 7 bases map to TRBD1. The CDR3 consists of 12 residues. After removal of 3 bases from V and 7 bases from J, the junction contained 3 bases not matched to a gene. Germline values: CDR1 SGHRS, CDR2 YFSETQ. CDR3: CASSSTGDEAFF. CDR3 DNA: TGCGCCAGCAGCTCAACAGGGGATGAAGCTTTCTTT.

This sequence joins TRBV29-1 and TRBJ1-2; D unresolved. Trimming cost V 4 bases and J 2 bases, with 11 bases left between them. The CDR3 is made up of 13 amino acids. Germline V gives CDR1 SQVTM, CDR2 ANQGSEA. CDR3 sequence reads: CSVVGGSNYGYTF. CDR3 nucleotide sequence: TGCAGCGTTGTCGGAGGGTCGAACTATGGCTACACCTTC.

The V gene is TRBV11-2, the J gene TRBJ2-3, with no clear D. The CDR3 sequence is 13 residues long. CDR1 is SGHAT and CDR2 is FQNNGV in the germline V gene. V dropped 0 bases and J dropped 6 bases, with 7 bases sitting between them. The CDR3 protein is CASSLESTDTQYF. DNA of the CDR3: TGTGCCAGCAGCTTAGAGTCTACTGATACGCAGTATTTT.

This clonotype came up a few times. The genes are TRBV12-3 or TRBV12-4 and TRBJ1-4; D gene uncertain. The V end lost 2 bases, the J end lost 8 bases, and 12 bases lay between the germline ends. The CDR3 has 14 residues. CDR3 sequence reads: CASSLKGIYEKLFF. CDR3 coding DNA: TGTGCCAGCAGTTTAAAAGGCATCTACGAAAAACTGTTTTTT.

The CDR3 sequence is CASSLSYPRTYGYTF. The CDR3 nucleotides are TGTGCCAGCAGTTTATCCTACCCGAGGACCTATGGCTACACCTTC. The chain joins TRBV28 to TRBJ1-2, with D uncertain. The CDR3 contains 15 residues. Germline values: CDR1 MDHEN, CDR2 SYDVKM. Trimming took off 1 base at V and 4 bases at J, with 13 bases between the two ends.

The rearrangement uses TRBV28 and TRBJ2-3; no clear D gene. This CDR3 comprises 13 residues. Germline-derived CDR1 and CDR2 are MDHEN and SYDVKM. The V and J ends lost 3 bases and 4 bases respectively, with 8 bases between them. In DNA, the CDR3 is TGTGCCAGCAGTTTTCGTGGGGCAGATACGCAGTATTTT. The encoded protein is CASSFRGADTQYF.

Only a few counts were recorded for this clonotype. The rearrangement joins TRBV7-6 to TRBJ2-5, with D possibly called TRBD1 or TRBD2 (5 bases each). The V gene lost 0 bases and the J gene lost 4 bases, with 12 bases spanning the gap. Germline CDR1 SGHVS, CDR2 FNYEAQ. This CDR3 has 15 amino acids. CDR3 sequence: CASSLADLRGETQYF. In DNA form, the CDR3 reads TGTGCCAGCAGCTTAGCGGACTTAAGGGGAGAGACCCAGTACTTC.

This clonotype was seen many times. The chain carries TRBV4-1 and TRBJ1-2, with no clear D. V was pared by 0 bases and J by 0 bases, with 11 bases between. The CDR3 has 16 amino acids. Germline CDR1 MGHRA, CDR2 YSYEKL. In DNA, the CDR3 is TGCGCCAGCAGCCAAGATACGGGGTTAGCTAACTATGGCTACACCTTC. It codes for CASSQDTGLANYGYTF.